One sample yielded the 18 T cell receptor beta chains listed below, sequenced in a study of shared clonotypes between healthy human individuals. Profiling relied on immunoSEQ multiplex PCR, and the TCRdb table lists in-frame clones only, not all of them. This table holds about 600,000 clones, more than 95% found once. Material for sequencing was naive CD4+ T cells sorted from blood. Sample subset: CD45RA+ positively selected. These receptors all stem from a woman in her twenties or thirties in good health.

The rearrangement links TRBV9 to TRBJ2-3, with 11 positions matching TRBD2. In germline, CDR1 is SGDLS, CDR2 YYNGEE. V trimming: 3 bases; J trimming: 0 bases; junction bases outside the gene matches: 0. There are 15 residues in the CDR3. CDR3 sequence reads: CASSGTSGSTDTQYF. The DNA for the CDR3 is TGTGCCAGCAGCGGGACTAGCGGGAGCACAGATACGCAGTATTTT.

The V and J genes are TRBV28 and TRBJ1-4; weak D call: TRBD1 (5 bases). CDR1 and CDR2 (germline): MDHEN, SYDVKM. Trimming took off 3 bases at V and 3 bases at J, with 5 bases between the two ends. The CDR3 has 13 residues. CDR3 sequence (DNA): TGTGCCAGCAGTTTGGGGGCTAATGAAAAACTGTTTTTT. This gives the protein CASSLGANEKLFF.

V and J are TRBV5-1 and TRBJ1-1, with D perhaps matching TRBD1 (5 bases). The CDR3 totals 14 residues. CDR1 and CDR2 from the germline V gene are SGHRS and YFSETQ. Trimming took off 2 bases at V and 5 bases at J, with 13 bases between the two ends. The CDR3 protein is CASSFLGVGTEAFF. DNA of the CDR3: TGCGCCAGCAGCTTCTTGGGGGTTGGGACTGAAGCTTTCTTT.

In the case of this clone: The same CDR3 can be traced to other DNA sequences in this sample. The chain links TRBV6-5 to TRBJ2-3; 8 nucleotides line up with TRBD2. CDR3 length: 15 amino acids. Germline lookup yields CDR1 MNHEY and CDR2 SVGAGI. Trimming took 2 bases from V and 0 from J; bases not matched to a gene: 1. Here the CDR3 reads CASSYERGSTDTQYF. The CDR3 DNA is TGTGCCAGCAGTTACGAGCGGGGGAGCACAGATACGCAGTATTTT.

This rearrangement joins TRBV9 to TRBJ2-4; D ambiguous. CDR3 length: 14 amino acids. Germline values: CDR1 SGDLS, CDR2 YYNGEE. Trimming took 0 bases from V and 8 from J, leaving 12 bases between them. The CDR3 DNA reads as TGTGCCAGCAGCGTAGAGCCAGATTCTCACATTCAGTACTTC. It codes for CASSVEPDSHIQYF.

The V gene is TRBV11-2, the J gene TRBJ1-1, with D unclear. CDR3 length equals 18 residues. The V gene's germline CDR1 is SGHAT and CDR2 FQNNGV. Trimming took 4 bases from V and 1 from J, leaving 22 bases between them. CDR3 protein: CASSSRLKTSRGNTEAFF. For the CDR3, the DNA is TGTGCCAGCAGCTCGCGACTAAAGACCTCCAGAGGGAACACTGAAGCTTTCTTT. Filled out from reference TRBV11-2 and TRBJ1-1, the complete variable domain reads EAGVAQSPRYKIIEKRQSVAFWCNPISGHATLYWYQQILGQGPKLLIQFQNNGVVDDSQLPKDRFSAERLKGVDSTLKIQPAKLEDSAVYLCASSSRLKTSRGNTEAFFGQGTRLTVV.

The rearrangement links TRBV27 to TRBJ1-5, with D possibly being TRBD1 (5 bases). Germline CDR1 MNHEY, CDR2 SMNVEV (reference sequence). The CDR3 is made up of 15 amino acids. V was shortened by 6 bases and J by 1 base, with 13 bases between the two germline ends. The CDR3, as DNA: TGTGCCAGCAGGTTGGGGCCCACGAGCAATCAGCCCCAGCATTTT. Its protein product is CASRLGPTSNQPQHF.

This clone was recorded once. The J gene is TRBJ1-5, the V gene TRBV19, with D perhaps matching TRBD1 (5 bases). The CDR3 consists of 16 residues. Trimming stripped 3 bases from V and 2 bases from J, with 14 bases between. Germline V gives CDR1 LNHDA, CDR2 SQIVND (reference sequence). As DNA, the CDR3 is TGTGCCAGTAGTATGTTTGGGGCTGAGGGCAATCAGCCCCAGCATTTT. Amino acid sequence: CASSMFGAEGNQPQHF.

This clone was seen only once. The chain uses TRBV18 and TRBJ1-5; unclear D gene. There are 15 residues in the CDR3. Trimming removed 6 bases at V and 0 bases at J, with 12 bases between. The germline V gene encodes CDR1 KGHSH and CDR2 LQKENI. For the CDR3, the DNA is TGTGCCAGCTCTCCCGCAGGTAATAGCAATCAGCCCCAGCATTTT. Protein: CASSPAGNSNQPQHF.

The CDR3 spells CASSPPTSGRFEQYF. The CDR3 region has the DNA TGTGCCAGCTCACCGCCCACTAGCGGGAGATTCGAGCAGTACTTC. The chain recombines TRBV18 with TRBJ2-7, with 11 bases lining up with TRBD2. CDR1 is KGHSH, CDR2 LQKENI, per germline. The CDR3 runs to 15 residues. V was pared by 3 bases and J by 6 bases, with 7 bases of the junction left unmatched.

The rearrangement joins TRBV28 to TRBJ2-7; 8 bases agree with TRBD2. CDR1 MDHEN and CDR2 SYDVKM come from the germline V gene. After removal of 6 bases from V and 5 bases from J, the junction contained 15 bases not matched to a gene. This CDR3 is 16 amino acids long. CDR3 sequence: CASSHQRLARGDEQYF. CDR3 sequence (DNA): TGTGCCAGCAGCCACCAACGACTAGCGCGCGGGGACGAGCAGTACTTC.

The chain recombines TRBV6-4 with TRBJ2-1; D may be TRBD2 (6 bases). V was cut by 4 bases and J by 6 bases, with 10 bases left in between. This CDR3 region has 13 residues. Germline-derived CDR1 and CDR2 are MRHNA and SNTAGT. The CDR3 bases are TGTGCCAGCAGTGTTAGCGGAGTCAATGAGCAGTTCTTC. Residues: CASSVSGVNEQFF.

The rearrangement joins TRBV19 to TRBJ1-5; weak D call: TRBD1 (5 bases). Germline V gene sequence: CDR1 LNHDA, CDR2 SQIVND (reference sequence). This CDR3 is built from 14 residues. The V end lost 7 bases, the J end lost 6 bases, and 16 bases lay between the germline ends. The CDR3 is CASKITGMGQPQHF. CDR3 nucleotides: TGTGCCAGTAAAATCACAGGTATGGGTCAGCCCCAGCATTTT.

This chain joins TRBV27 and TRBJ2-1, with D perhaps matching TRBD1 (7 bases). This CDR3 is 13 amino acids long. CDR1 and CDR2 from the germline V gene are MNHEY and SMNVEV (reference sequence). Trimming removed 6 bases from V and 10 bases from J, with 16 bases in between. In DNA, the CDR3 is TGTGCCAGCAGACTAAGACTAGGGGGCGAGCAGTTCTTC. It is translated as CASRLRLGGEQFF.

The rearrangement joins TRBV25-1 to TRBJ2-5; D unclear. The DNA matches TRBJ2-7 better at its end, which makes the J call doubtful. The germline CDR1 and CDR2 sequences are MGHDK and SYGVNS. The CDR3 length is 15 residues. CDR3 DNA: TGTGCCAGCAGCGACACTGGACGGATGACCTACGAGCAGTACTTC. Its translation is CASSDTGRMTYEQYF.

V usage is TRBV10-2 and J usage is TRBJ2-2; a possible D gene is TRBD1 (5 bases). Germline V CDR1 and CDR2: WSHSY, SAAADI. The ends were cut back, 6 bases at V and 2 bases at J, with 16 bases in the middle. CDR3 length: 16 amino acids. CDR3: CASRDDSALNTGELFF. CDR3 nucleotide sequence: TGCGCCAGCAGGGACGACAGCGCACTCAACACCGGGGAGCTGTTTTTT.

CDR3 region: CASSLWTSGNEQFF. In nucleotides, the CDR3 is TGTGCCAGCAGTTTATGGACTAGCGGCAATGAGCAGTTCTTC. V is TRBV28 and J is TRBJ2-1; 9 bases align to TRBD2. CDR1 is MDHEN and CDR2 is SYDVKM in the germline V gene. The CDR3 loop spans 14 amino acids. With 0 bases clipped from V and 6 bases from J, the junction kept 0 bases outside the gene matches.

Written as DNA, the CDR3 is TGTGCCAGCAGTCCGGGGGACAGGGGGTTTGCTAACTATGGCTACACCTTC. It encodes CASSPGDRGFANYGYTF. This sequence joins TRBV27 and TRBJ1-2, with 11 bases matching TRBD1. V dropped 5 bases and J dropped 0; count of bases not matched to a gene: 8. Germline CDR1 MNHEY, CDR2 SMNVEV (reference sequence). CDR3 size: 17 residues.